This paragraph covers one TCR beta chain sequence. The record originates from a study of blood T cell repertoires in COVID-19. Across the study: Italy, Spain and the United States were the sources of the convalescent and acute COVID-19 samples. PBMCs, B-cell-depleted T cells, or T cells provided the cDNA or gDNA that made up the material.

CDR3 size: 14 residues. Looked up from germline, CDR1 is MNHEY and CDR2 is SMNVEV (reference sequence). The ends were cut back, 3 bases at V and 4 bases at J, with 12 bases in the middle. In the study's own analysis: Amplifying reference gene primers gave estimates of nucleated cell counts. Measured with immunoSEQ multiplex PCR; TCRdb has only the in-frame clones, and not every one. V and J calls plus clone size are reproduced from that table; the DNA served to infer D and trimming. The data show about 240,000 clones, with around 90% seen just once and approximately 7.9% held by the top ten. The receptor comes from a man aged 60 to 69 who had recovered from COVID-19. Sequencing was carried out using peripheral blood. The chain links TRBV27 to TRBJ1-1; no clear D gene. The CDR3 DNA follows: TGTGCCAGCAGTTTCAGTGGGCCGGCCACTGAAGCTTTCTTT. The encoded protein is CASSFSGPATEAFF.